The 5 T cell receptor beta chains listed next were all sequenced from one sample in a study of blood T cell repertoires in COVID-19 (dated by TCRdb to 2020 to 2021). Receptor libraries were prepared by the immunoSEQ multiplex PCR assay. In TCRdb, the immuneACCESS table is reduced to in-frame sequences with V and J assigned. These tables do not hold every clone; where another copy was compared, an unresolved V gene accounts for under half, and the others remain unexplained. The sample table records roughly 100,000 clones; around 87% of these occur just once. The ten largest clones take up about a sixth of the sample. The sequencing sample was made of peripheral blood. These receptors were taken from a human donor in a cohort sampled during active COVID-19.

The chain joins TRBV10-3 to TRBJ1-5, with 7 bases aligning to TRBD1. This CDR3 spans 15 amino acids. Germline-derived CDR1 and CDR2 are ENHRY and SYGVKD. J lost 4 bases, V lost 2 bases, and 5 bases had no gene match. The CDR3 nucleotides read TGTGCCATCAGTGAGGGGGACAGACCAAATCAGCCCCAGCATTTT. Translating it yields CAISEGDRPNQPQHF.

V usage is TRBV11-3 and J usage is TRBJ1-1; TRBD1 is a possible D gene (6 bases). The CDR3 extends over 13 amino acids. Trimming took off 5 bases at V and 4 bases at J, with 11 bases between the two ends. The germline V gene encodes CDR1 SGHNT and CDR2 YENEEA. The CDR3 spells CASSIQGSTEAFF. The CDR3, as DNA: TGTGCCAGCAGCATTCAGGGGTCCACTGAAGCTTTCTTT.

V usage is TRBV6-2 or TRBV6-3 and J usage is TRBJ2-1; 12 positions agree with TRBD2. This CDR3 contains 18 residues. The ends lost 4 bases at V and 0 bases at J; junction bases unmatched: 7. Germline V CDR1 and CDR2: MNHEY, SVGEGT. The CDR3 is CASSSPASGGGSYNEQFF. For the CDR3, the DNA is TGTGCCAGCAGTTCTCCGGCTAGCGGGGGGGGCTCCTACAATGAGCAGTTCTTC.

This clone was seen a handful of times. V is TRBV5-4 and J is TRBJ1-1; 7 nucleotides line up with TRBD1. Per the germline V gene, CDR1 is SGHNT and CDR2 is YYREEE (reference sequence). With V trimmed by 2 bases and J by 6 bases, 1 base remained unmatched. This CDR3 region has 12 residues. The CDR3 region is CASSFGTAEAFF. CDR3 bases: TGTGCCAGCAGCTTTGGGACAGCTGAAGCTTTCTTT.

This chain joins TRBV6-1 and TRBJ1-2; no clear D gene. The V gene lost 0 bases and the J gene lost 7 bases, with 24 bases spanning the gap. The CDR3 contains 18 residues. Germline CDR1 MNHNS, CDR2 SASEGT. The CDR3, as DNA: TGTGCCAGCAGTGAAGCGCTAGTGGACGAGGGATGGGATCTTGGCTACACCTTC. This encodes CASSEALVDEGWDLGYTF.